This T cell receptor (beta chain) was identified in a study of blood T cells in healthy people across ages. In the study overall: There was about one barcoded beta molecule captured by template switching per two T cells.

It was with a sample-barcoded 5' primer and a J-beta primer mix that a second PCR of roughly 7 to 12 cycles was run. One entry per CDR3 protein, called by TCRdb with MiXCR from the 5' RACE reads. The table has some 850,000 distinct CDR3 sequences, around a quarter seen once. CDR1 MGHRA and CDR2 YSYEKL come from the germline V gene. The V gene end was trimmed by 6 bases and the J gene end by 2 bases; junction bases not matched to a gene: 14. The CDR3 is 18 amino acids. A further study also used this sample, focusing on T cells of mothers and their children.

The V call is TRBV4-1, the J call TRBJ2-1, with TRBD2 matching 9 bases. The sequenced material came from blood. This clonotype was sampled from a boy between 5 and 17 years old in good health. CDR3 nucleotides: TGCGCCAGCAGGGCAAGATTGGGCGGGGGGGCGGCCTACAATGAGCAGTTCTTC. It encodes CASRARLGGGAAYNEQFF.